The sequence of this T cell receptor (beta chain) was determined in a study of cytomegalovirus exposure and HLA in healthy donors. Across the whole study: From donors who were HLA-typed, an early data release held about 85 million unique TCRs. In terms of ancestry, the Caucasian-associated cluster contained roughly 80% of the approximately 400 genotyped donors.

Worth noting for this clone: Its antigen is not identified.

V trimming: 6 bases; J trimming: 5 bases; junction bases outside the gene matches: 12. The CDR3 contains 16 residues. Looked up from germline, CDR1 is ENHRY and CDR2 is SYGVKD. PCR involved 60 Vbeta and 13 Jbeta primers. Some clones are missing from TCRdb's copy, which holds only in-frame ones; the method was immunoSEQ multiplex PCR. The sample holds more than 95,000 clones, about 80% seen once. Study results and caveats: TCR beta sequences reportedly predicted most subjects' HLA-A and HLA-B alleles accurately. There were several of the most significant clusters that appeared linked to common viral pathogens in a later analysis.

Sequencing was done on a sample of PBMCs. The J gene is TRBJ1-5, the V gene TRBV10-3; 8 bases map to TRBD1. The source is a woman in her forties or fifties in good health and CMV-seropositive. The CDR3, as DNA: TGTGCCATCAGCAGAGGACAGGGTGAAGGCGATCAGCCCCAGCATTTT. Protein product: CAISRGQGEGDQPQHF.